This entry lists 31 T cell receptor beta chains sequenced from one sample in a study of cytomegalovirus exposure and HLA in healthy donors. The PCR employed 60 Vbeta primers together with 13 Jbeta primers. TCRdb's table, derived via immunoSEQ multiplex PCR, lists solely in-frame clones and lacks some. The table shows more than 130,000 clones, with roughly four fifths occurring only once. The sample taken for sequencing was PBMCs. These receptors came from a man aged 40-50 years in good health and CMV-seropositive.

The J gene is TRBJ1-2, the V gene TRBV6-5, with D possibly matching TRBD1 (6 bases). V was cut by 6 bases and J by 4 bases, with 12 bases left in between. The CDR3 has 13 residues. From germline, CDR1 is MNHEY and CDR2 SVGAGI. The chain's CDR3 is CASRTGMGYGYTF. The CDR3 coding sequence is TGTGCCAGCAGAACAGGGATGGGCTATGGCTACACCTTC.

The chain joins TRBV7-9 to TRBJ1-2; D remains unclear. Germline values: CDR1 SEHNR, CDR2 FQNEAQ (reference sequence). Trimming took 5 bases from V and 4 from J, leaving 20 bases between them. The CDR3 spans 16 residues. CDR3 nucleotide sequence: TGTGCCAGCAGCCACCCCCTACGATACAGAGTCTATGGCTACACCTTC. This codes for CASSHPLRYRVYGYTF.

V usage is TRBV18 and J usage is TRBJ2-2; a possible D gene is TRBD1 (5 bases). The germline V gene encodes CDR1 KGHSH and CDR2 LQKENI. The CDR3 consists of 15 residues. V lost 2 bases and J lost 6, with 13 bases in between. The CDR3 loop reads CASSPINRSPGELFF. In nucleotides, the CDR3 is TGTGCCAGCTCACCAATAAACAGGAGTCCCGGGGAGCTGTTTTTT.

This CDR3 is CASSQGPAGAVSYEQYF. CDR3 DNA: TGCGCCAGCAGCCAAGGGCCGGCGGGGGCTGTCTCCTACGAGCAGTACTTC. V is TRBV4-3 and J is TRBJ2-7, with D perhaps TRBD2 (7 bases). The V end lost 1 base, the J end lost 0 bases, and 16 bases lay between the germline ends. CDR1 is LGHNA, CDR2 YSLEER, per germline. There are 17 residues in the CDR3.

In its sample, this clone was seen once. The chain carries TRBV6-5 and TRBJ1-2, with D unresolved. Trimming stripped 0 bases from V and 6 bases from J, with 17 bases between. Germline-derived CDR1 and CDR2 are MNHEY and SVGAGI. This CDR3 is 16 amino acids long. The CDR3 region is CASSYSGLSFTDGYTF. CDR3 bases: TGTGCCAGCAGTTACTCAGGACTCTCCTTTACCGATGGCTACACCTTC.

CDR3 region: CASSKSPTGAPLHF. The CDR3 DNA sequence: TGTGCCAGCAGCAAGTCCCCTACGGGAGCACCCCTCCACTTT. V usage is TRBV7-9 and J usage is TRBJ1-6; D ambiguous. CDR3 length: 14 residues. V was pared by 5 bases and J by 11 bases, with 16 bases between. Per the germline V gene, CDR1 is SEHNR and CDR2 is FQNEAQ (reference sequence).

The rearrangement joins TRBV19 to TRBJ1-5, with D tentatively TRBD1 (5 bases). The ends were cut back, 3 bases at V and 2 bases at J, with 11 bases in the middle. This CDR3 is built from 15 residues. Germline CDR1 and CDR2: LNHDA and SQIVND (reference sequence). CDR3 amino acids: CASSIGGVGNQPQHF. In nucleotides, the CDR3 is TGTGCCAGTAGTATCGGGGGGGTTGGCAATCAGCCCCAGCATTTT.

Worth noting for this clone: The junction departs from the called germline gene at one end, perhaps through a read error. The sample carries other DNA sequences with the same CDR3. This chain connects TRBV5-1 to TRBJ1-4; 7 bases line up with TRBD1. The germline V gene encodes CDR1 SGHRS and CDR2 YFSETQ. The CDR3 has 15 residues. CDR3 sequence (DNA): TGCGCCAGCAGCTTGGAGGGGGCAACGAATGAAAAACTGTTTTTT. This encodes CASSLEGATNEKLFF.

The chain couples TRBV28 to TRBJ2-7, with D perhaps matching TRBD1 (5 bases). In germline, CDR1 is MDHEN, CDR2 SYDVKM. CDR3 length equals 13 residues. V dropped 7 bases and J dropped 0 bases, with 10 bases sitting between them. In DNA, the CDR3 is TGTGCCAGCATCAAAGGGGTCTCCTACGAGCAGTACTTC. Amino acid sequence: CASIKGVSYEQYF.

This sequence joins TRBV6-1 and TRBJ1-2; no clear D. The V end lost 3 bases, the J end lost 8 bases, and 13 bases lay between the germline ends. The CDR3 consists of 13 residues. In germline, CDR1 is MNHNS, CDR2 SASEGT. The CDR3 is CASSDPPGRGYTF. CDR3 DNA sequence: TGTGCCAGCAGTGACCCTCCGGGGAGGGGCTACACCTTC.

The rearrangement uses TRBV6-1 and TRBJ2-3, with D uncertain. Trimming cost V 1 base and J 2 bases, with 13 bases left between them. Germline CDR1 reads MNHNS; CDR2 reads SASEGT. This CDR3 has 16 residues. DNA for the CDR3: TGTGCCAGCAGTGAAGATCCCTCAGGTTCCACAGATACGCAGTATTTT. It specifies CASSEDPSGSTDTQYF.

The chain combines TRBV10-3 with TRBJ1-3; no clear D gene. This CDR3 region has 15 residues. Trimming removed 3 bases from V and 6 bases from J, with 15 bases in between. Germline-derived CDR1 and CDR2 are ENHRY and SYGVKD. The DNA of the CDR3 is TGTGCCATCAGTGACCCTTCGTTCGGTGTAAACACCATATATTTT. Residues: CAISDPSFGVNTIYF.

This sequence joins TRBV27 and TRBJ2-2; 9 nucleotides agree with TRBD2. In germline, CDR1 is MNHEY, CDR2 SMNVEV (reference sequence). The CDR3 is 15 amino acids. The V and J ends lost 6 bases and 3 bases, in that order; junction bases with no gene match: 5. CDR3 DNA sequence: TGTGCCAGCAGGAGACTAGCGGAGTACACCGGGGAGCTGTTTTTT. It translates to CASRRLAEYTGELFF.

The V call is TRBV30, the J call TRBJ1-6; no reliable D call. The CDR3 spans 12 residues. CDR1 and CDR2 (germline): GTSNPN, SVGIG (reference sequence). Trimming stripped 3 bases from V and 7 bases from J, with 7 bases between. The CDR3 reads CAWRRENSPLHF. In nucleotides, the CDR3 is TGTGCCTGGAGGCGTGAAAATTCACCCCTCCACTTT.

V is TRBV4-3 and J is TRBJ2-1; maybe TRBD1 (6 bases). Germline CDR1 reads LGHNA; CDR2 reads YSLEER. Trimming removed 8 bases at V and 9 bases at J, with 14 bases between. This CDR3 is built from 12 residues. The CDR3 sequence: CASSGRGFEQFF. In DNA form, the CDR3 reads TGCGCCAGCTCCGGTAGGGGGTTTGAGCAGTTCTTC.

The chain is built from TRBV30 and TRBJ2-1, with 7 bases fitting TRBD1. Germline V gives CDR1 GTSNPN, CDR2 SVGIG (reference sequence). This CDR3 contains 13 residues. Losses at the gene ends were 1 base for V and 5 bases for J; bases not matched to a gene: 2. The CDR3 region is CAWSAGTDNEQFF. The CDR3 bases are TGTGCCTGGAGTGCCGGGACAGACAATGAGCAGTTCTTC.

In its sample, this clone was seen a few times. The chain recombines TRBV7-9 with TRBJ2-6; D remains ambiguous. This CDR3 has 17 residues. Germline lookup yields CDR1 SEHNR and CDR2 FQNEAQ (reference sequence). V was trimmed by 4 bases and J by 1 base, leaving 14 bases between them. The CDR3 nucleotides read TGTGCCAGCAGCTGTCTGACATGCCTTTCTGGGGCCAACGTCCTGACTTTC. This codes for CASSCLTCLSGANVLTF.

A word on this clone: Germline and junction disagree at one end, which may indicate a read error. Different DNA sequences within this sample yield the same CDR3. The chain combines TRBV23-1 with TRBJ2-1, with 14 bases matching TRBD2. TRBV23-1 is given ORF status, its function remaining uncertain. The CDR3 runs to 16 residues. CDR3 residues: CASAGGLAGVYNEQFF. Here the CDR3 DNA reads TGCGCCAGCGCGGGGGGACTAGCGGGAGTCTACAATGAGCAATTCTTC.

V is TRBV7-2 and J is TRBJ2-7; D gene ambiguous. This CDR3 has 13 amino acids. Trimming stripped 0 bases from V and 7 bases from J, with 10 bases between. Germline V lookup: CDR1 SGHTA, CDR2 FQGNSA. The CDR3 DNA sequence: TGTGCCAGCAGCTTAGCTGGCTTCGAAGAGCAGTACTTC. Its translation is CASSLAGFEEQYF.

This chain uses TRBV10-3 with TRBJ1-2, with D possibly being TRBD1 (5 bases). The V end was cut by 1 base, the J end by 2 bases, with 8 bases between. The CDR3 consists of 14 residues. CDR1 and CDR2 from the germline V gene are ENHRY and SYGVKD. CDR3: CAISEFGGNYGYTF. CDR3 bases: TGTGCCATCAGTGAGTTCGGGGGGAACTATGGCTACACCTTC.

The chain uses TRBV28 and TRBJ1-2; 8 bases line up with TRBD1. Trimming removed 6 bases from V and 4 bases from J; junction bases left unmatched: 7. Germline-derived CDR1 and CDR2 are MDHEN and SYDVKM. The CDR3 has 14 amino acids. The CDR3 DNA reads TGTGCCAGCAGCCTTGGACAGGGAATCTATGGCTACACCTTC. It specifies CASSLGQGIYGYTF.

V gene TRBV27 combines with J gene TRBJ2-7, with 8 bases matching TRBD1. The CDR3 loop spans 13 amino acids. Per the germline V gene, CDR1 is MNHEY and CDR2 is SMNVEV (reference sequence). In DNA form, the CDR3 reads TGTGGGAGGAGGGGGGACAGGTCCTACGAGCAGTACTTC. The encoded protein is CGRRGDRSYEQYF.

A remark on this clone: The sample has other DNA sequences that encode this CDR3 too. The rearrangement uses TRBV30 and TRBJ2-7, with 7 bases that match TRBD2. CDR1 and CDR2 from the germline V gene are GTSNPN and SVGIG (reference sequence). The CDR3 runs 14 residues. The J segment lost 3 bases and the V segment lost 3 bases, leaving 8 bases of the junction unmatched. In nucleotides, the CDR3 is TGTGCCTGGAGCGTCATGGGCGGGAGCTACGAGCAGTACTTC. It yields the protein CAWSVMGGSYEQYF.

V gene TRBV2 combines with J gene TRBJ1-2; 11 bases line up with TRBD1. Per germline, CDR1 SNHLY and CDR2 FYNNEI. Trimming took 9 bases from V and 6 from J; bases not matched to a gene: 6. The CDR3 is 13 residues long. The CDR3 protein is CARGGQGVNGYTF. In nucleotides, the CDR3 is TGTGCCAGAGGGGGACAGGGGGTGAATGGCTACACCTTC.

The chain links TRBV14 to TRBJ2-3; D is undetermined. V was pared by 4 bases and J by 1 base, with 18 bases between. Germline V gene lookup returns CDR1 SGHDN and CDR2 FVKESK. The length of the CDR3 is 17 residues. As DNA, the CDR3 is TGTGCCAGCAGCCCATATTCCCCTTTTTCGGGCACAGATACGCAGTATTTT. Translation: CASSPYSPFSGTDTQYF.

The chain uses TRBV6-6 and TRBJ2-7, with D perhaps matching TRBD2 (5 bases). Germline CDR1 reads MNHNY; CDR2 reads SVGAGI (reference sequence). The CDR3 length is 12 residues. Trimming pared 5 bases from V and 5 bases from J, leaving 10 bases between. CDR3 protein: CASSRRTHEQYF. CDR3 DNA: TGTGCCAGCAGTCGGAGGACCCACGAGCAGTACTTC.

The chain combines TRBV4-1 with TRBJ1-2; D is unclear. From germline, CDR1 is MGHRA and CDR2 YSYEKL. The V and J ends lost 1 base and 0 bases respectively, with 12 bases between them. CDR3 length: 16 amino acids. For the CDR3, the DNA is TGCGCCAGCAGCCAAGGCCAAGGAGTGCCTAACTATGGCTACACCTTC. It codes for CASSQGQGVPNYGYTF.

This clone rates as medium-sized. The rearrangement links TRBV6-6 to TRBJ2-7, with a possible D match to TRBD2 (5 bases). The CDR3 runs to 12 residues. V was cut by 7 bases and J by 3 bases, with 10 bases left in between. In germline, CDR1 is MNHNY, CDR2 SVGAGI (reference sequence). The CDR3 protein is CASTWGDYEQYF. The CDR3, as DNA: TGTGCCAGCACCTGGGGAGACTACGAGCAGTACTTC.

This clone showed up just once. The V and J genes are TRBV12-5 and TRBJ2-4; 8 nucleotides line up with TRBD2. CDR1 is LGHNT and CDR2 is FRNRAP in the germline V gene. The CDR3 loop spans 17 amino acids. With V trimmed by 0 bases and J by 1 base, 5 bases remained unmatched. Written as DNA, the CDR3 is TGTGCTAGTGGTTTGGTAGGTAGCGGGATGGCCAAAAACATTCAGTACTTC. The encoded protein is CASGLVGSGMAKNIQYF.

The V and J genes are TRBV5-1 and TRBJ1-2, with TRBD1 identical over 7 bases. The V and J ends lost 4 bases and 6 bases, in that order; junction bases with no gene match: 6. Germline V lookup: CDR1 SGHRS, CDR2 YFSETQ. The CDR3 spans 13 residues. The CDR3 sequence is CASSLGQSDGYTF. The CDR3 nucleotides read TGCGCCAGCAGCCTGGGACAGTCGGATGGCTACACCTTC.

This chain joins TRBV30 and TRBJ2-3; tentative D call: TRBD1 (6 bases). The CDR3 is 16 residues long. Germline V gives CDR1 GTSNPN, CDR2 SVGIG (reference sequence). Deletions cut 3 bases from V and 7 bases from J, with 23 bases between. CDR3: CAWRHLRAHRANTQYF. The CDR3 DNA follows: TGTGCCTGGAGGCACCTACGTGCCCACAGGGCAAATACGCAGTATTTT. Variable domain in full (rest from reference TRBV30 and TRBJ2-3): SQTIHQWPATLVQPVGSPLSLECTVEGTSNPNLYWYRQAAGRGLQLLFYSVGIGQISSEVPQNLSASRPQDRQFILSSKKLLLSDSGFYLCAWRHLRAHRANTQYFGPGTRLTVL.